Listed here is a single T cell receptor beta chain. Its binding antigen is unknown. Base qualities were left out, and no much larger clone turns up one base away. V lost 6 bases and J lost 3 bases; the stretch between them is 8 bases long. Including the terminal cysteine and phenylalanine, the CDR3 comprises 13 residues. The CDR3 DNA has 39 bases and is translated from base 1. CDR1 and CDR2 (MNHNY, SVGAGI) derive from the germline V gene (reference sequence). The data derive from a study of blood T cell repertoires in COVID-19 (dated by TCRdb to 2020 to 2022). As for the study more broadly: Samples covering the acute and convalescent phases of COVID-19 were provided by collaborators in the United States, Italy and Spain. The samples were drawn from two sources: the first 160 participants of the ongoing ImmuneRACE study, and 950 to 1,500 subjects contributed by 6 global collaborators. The prospective study material was composed of cDNA or gDNA derived from T cells, B-cell-depleted T cells, or PBMCs. Where available, HLA class I and class II types were taken from metadata supplied by the sample provider and were not determined by assay-based typing. The dataset comprised deeply sampled blood TCRbeta repertoires from subjects exposed to, actively infected with, or recovered from COVID-19. Nearly every sample came with metadata listing a de-identified subject ID, COVID-19 status, age in years and sex. The repertoires were made available in a free public database intended to serve as a resource for research on the immune response to SARS-CoV-2.

Collaborating institutions collected whole blood in K2EDTA tubes following their own protocols. For TCRbeta analysis, collaborators shipped samples as frozen whole blood, isolated PBMCs, or DNA extracted from either of those sample types. TCRbeta CDR3 regions were amplified from genomic DNA by means of the immunoSEQ Assay, a bias-controlled multiplex PCR. Concerning the study's data processing: Nucleated cell counts per sample were estimated from amplification of reference gene primers within the assay. To quantify the absolute abundance of each unique TCRbeta CDR3 rearrangement, sequence reads were collapsed and filtered. Productive Simpson clonality was computed per sample as the square root of Simpson's diversity index over productive rearrangements. TCRdb took this table from immuneACCESS and kept in-frame rearrangements with V and J called. Such tables lack part of the clones; where checked against another copy, unresolved V genes explain under half of the gap, and the rest is unexplained. V, J and clone size were drawn from that table, and D and trimming were deduced from the DNA. The sample yields 93,000 or so clones; over 75% were counted once. The ten largest clones capture 6.2% of the sample.

Broad study findings and their caveats: The amount of clinical and demographic metadata varied by source and participant and was provided uncurated.

The sample comprised peripheral blood. The receptor chain draws on TRBV6-6 and TRBJ2-2; the D gene identity is not certain. This TCR came from a human donor in a cohort sampled during active COVID-19. The bases read TGTGCCAGCAGCCGAGAGTACACCGGGGAGCTGTTTTTT. This codes for CASSREYTGELFF.